Below, 30 T cell receptor beta chains from the same sample are listed, as sequenced in a study of breast tumors, draining lymph nodes, adjacent tissues. TCRdb analysed the multiplex PCR reads with MiXCR anew, one entry per CDR3 protein. The data show about 180,000 distinct CDR3 sequences, with around a third seen just once and about 4% held by the top ten. Breast cancer patients provided tissue from their axillary draining lymph nodes. The specimen was axillary lymph node tissue. Source of these receptors: a female donor with breast cancer. Some clones in this sample may be carry-over from other donors' samples.

This clonotype was found many times. This chain links TRBV20-1 with TRBJ1-5; 7 bases are shared with TRBD1. The CDR3 has 13 residues. V trimming: 2 bases; J trimming: 5 bases; junction bases outside the gene matches: 3. CDR1 and CDR2 from the germline V gene are DFQATT and SNEGSKA (reference sequence). CDR3 residues: CSARLDRDQPQHF. As DNA, the CDR3 is TGCAGTGCTAGACTAGACAGGGATCAGCCCCAGCATTTT.

This clonotype appeared many times. This chain joins TRBV7-2 and TRBJ2-1; 7 bases match TRBD2. V lost 5 bases and J lost 10; bases outside the gene matches: 11. CDR1 is SGHTA and CDR2 is FQGNSA in the germline V gene. This CDR3 region has 14 residues. CDR3 in amino acids: CASSRTSEKREQFF. The CDR3 DNA follows: TGTGCCAGCAGCCGAACTAGCGAGAAGAGAGAGCAGTTCTTC.

Concerning this clonotype itself: Just one base apart from a much larger clone, this may be a read error. The rearrangement links TRBV6-2 or TRBV6-3 to TRBJ2-7; 7 bases are shared with TRBD1. J gave up 5 bases and V 7 bases, and 5 bases lay outside the gene matches. Germline V gene data show CDR1 as MNHEY and CDR2 as SVGEGT. The CDR3 length is 12 residues. CDR3 residues: CASKGQAHEQYF. The CDR3 DNA sequence: TGTGCCAGCAAAGGACAGGCCCACGAGCAGTACTTC.

The table lists this clonotype with many counts. The genes are TRBV20-1 and TRBJ2-5, with 8 positions matching TRBD1. Per the germline V gene, CDR1 is DFQATT and CDR2 is SNEGSKA (reference sequence). The V and J ends lost 4 bases and 2 bases, in that order; junction bases with no gene match: 9. The length of the CDR3 is 15 residues. The DNA of the CDR3 is TGCAGTGCTAAAGGCCCCCACAGGGGGCAAGAGACCCAGTACTTC. Amino acid sequence: CSAKGPHRGQETQYF.

This clonotype was found a few times. This sequence joins TRBV4-1 and TRBJ2-1; TRBD2 matches 10 bases. This CDR3 contains 19 residues. Germline CDR1 reads MGHRA; CDR2 reads YSYEKL. J lost 0 bases, V lost 0 bases, and 8 bases had no gene match. The CDR3 DNA sequence: TGCGCCAGCAGCCAAGAGGAAGCGGGAGGGCCAAGCTCCTACAATGAGCAGTTCTTC. It is translated as CASSQEEAGGPSSYNEQFF.

This chain joins TRBV20-1 and TRBJ2-6; unclear D gene. Trimming pared 5 bases from V and 8 bases from J, leaving 4 bases between. Germline CDR1 DFQATT, CDR2 SNEGSKA (reference sequence). The CDR3 length is 10 residues. DNA of the CDR3: TGCAGTGCTGTAACCAACGTCCTGACTTTC. This encodes CSAVTNVLTF.

This clonotype has at least ten counts. The chain uses TRBV5-1 and TRBJ1-6; D may be TRBD1 (5 bases). Trimming pared 0 bases from V and 8 bases from J, leaving 12 bases between. Germline assignment: CDR1 SGHRS and CDR2 YFSETQ. The CDR3 sequence is 15 residues long. The CDR3 bases are TGCGCCAGCAGCTTGGTGGGCAGGGACGATTCACCCCTCCACTTT. It encodes CASSLVGRDDSPLHF.

In this sample, this clonotype turned up many times. This sequence joins TRBV5-8 and TRBJ2-7; 7 bases are a match to TRBD1. Germline-derived CDR1 and CDR2 are SGHTS and YDEGEE. CDR3 length: 13 amino acids. With V trimmed by 4 bases and J by 3 bases, 4 bases remained unmatched. CDR3 DNA: TGTGCCAGCAGCACCGGGACAGACTACGAGCAGTACTTC. Amino acid sequence: CASSTGTDYEQYF.

In this sample, this clonotype turned up many times. This chain joins TRBV20-1 and TRBJ2-5; 7 nucleotides match TRBD1. The CDR3 is made up of 17 amino acids. Germline V lookup: CDR1 DFQATT, CDR2 SNEGSKA (reference sequence). V was clipped by 7 bases and J by 0 bases; unmatched bases: 17. CDR3 sequence (DNA): TGCAGTGTTTTGGGGCAATCCGGGACAGCGGACCAAGAGACCCAGTACTTC. Translating gives CSVLGQSGTADQETQYF.

The CDR3 loop reads CASSPAPASSYEQYF. The CDR3 nucleotides are TGTGCCAGCAGCCCGGCGCCGGCGAGCTCCTACGAGCAGTACTTC. V gene TRBV5-4 combines with J gene TRBJ2-7; no clear D gene. The germline V gene has CDR1 SGHNT and CDR2 YYREEE (reference sequence). Trimming left V 4 bases short and J 0 bases short, with 14 bases between. This CDR3 has 15 residues.

This clonotype was seen repeatedly, ten times or more. The DNA of the CDR3 is TGTGCCAGCAGTACGAACACAAGGGACTATGGCTACACCTTC. Amino acids: CASSTNTRDYGYTF. The chain combines TRBV12-3 or TRBV12-4 with TRBJ1-2; D remains unclear. The CDR3 totals 14 residues. The V gene lost 5 bases and the J gene lost 3 bases, with 13 bases spanning the gap.

This clonotype was seen more than once but under ten times. J is TRBJ2-1 and V is TRBV19; D is unresolved. Germline CDR1 and CDR2: LNHDA and SQIVND (reference sequence). The CDR3 runs 18 residues. Trimming pared 3 bases from V and 2 bases from J, leaving 20 bases between. For the CDR3, the DNA is TGTGCCAGTAGTATTAAGCCCCTCGAGCGCTTAACCTACAATGAGCAGTTCTTC. This sequence encodes CASSIKPLERLTYNEQFF.

There are many counts of this clonotype. A read error may be the cause here, since a much bigger clone is one base away. The gene calls are TRBV11-2 and TRBJ2-5, with D perhaps TRBD2 (5 bases). The CDR3 runs to 16 residues. Looked up from germline, CDR1 is SGHAT and CDR2 is FQNNGV. V dropped 1 base and J dropped 5 bases, with 17 bases sitting between them. The CDR3 reads CASSLGRAALTETQYF. The CDR3 DNA reads TGTGCCAGCAGCTTAGGTCGAGCGGCGCTTACGGAGACCCAGTACTTC. Full variable domain (missing parts from reference TRBV11-2 and TRBJ2-5): EAGVAQSPRYKIIEKRQSVAFWCNPISGHATLYWYQQILGQGPKLLIQFQNNGVVDDSQLPKDRFSAERLKGVDSTLKIQPAKLEDSAVYLCASSLGRAALTETQYFGPGTRLLVL.

This clonotype occurred many times. The gene calls are TRBV2 and TRBJ2-1; 15 positions match TRBD2. V lost 3 bases and J lost 9; bases outside the gene matches: 6. This CDR3 is 16 amino acids long. Germline-derived CDR1 and CDR2 are SNHLY and FYNNEI. CDR3 nucleotide sequence: TGTGCCAGCAGTGAGGAAGGGACTAGCGGGAGGAGTGAGCAGTTCTTC. It yields the protein CASSEEGTSGRSEQFF.

The V gene is TRBV30, the J gene TRBJ1-1, with TRBD1 as a possible D gene (6 bases). CDR1 is GTSNPN and CDR2 is SVGIG in the germline V gene (reference sequence). This CDR3 comprises 16 residues. The V end was cut by 2 bases, the J end by 5 bases, with 21 bases between. CDR3 in DNA: TGTGCCTGGAGTCACGGGGGCGGGGGGCCGGGAACTGAAGCTTTCTTT. Its translation: CAWSHGGGGPGTEAFF. The full variable domain, its missing parts supplied by reference TRBV30 and TRBJ1-1, is SQTIHQWPATLVQPVGSPLSLECTVEGTSNPNLYWYRQAAGRGLQLLFYSVGIGQISSEVPQNLSASRPQDRQFILSSKKLLLSDSGFYLCAWSHGGGGPGTEAFFGQGTRLTVV.

This clonotype was counted at least ten times. The gene calls are TRBV7-2 and TRBJ2-7; the match to TRBD2 covers 7 bases. The length of the CDR3 is 15 residues. Germline V gene lookup returns CDR1 SGHTA and CDR2 FQGNSA. V lost 5 bases, J lost 1 base, and 8 bases stayed unmatched. This CDR3 is CASSPGGGRSYEQYF. The CDR3 region has the DNA TGTGCCAGCAGCCCCGGAGGCGGGAGATCCTACGAGCAGTACTTC.

V and J are TRBV19 and TRBJ2-3, with TRBD1 matching 8 bases. The CDR3 spans 16 residues. The germline gives CDR1 LNHDA, CDR2 SQIVND (reference sequence). V was pared by 4 bases and J by 2 bases, with 8 bases of the junction left unmatched. This CDR3 is CASSRVGDRITDTQYF. The CDR3 DNA reads as TGTGCCAGTAGTAGGGTGGGGGACAGGATCACAGATACGCAGTATTTT. The variable domain in full, completed from reference TRBV19 and TRBJ2-3, reads DGGITQSPKYLFRKEGQNVTLSCEQNLNHDAMYWYRQDPGQGLRLIYYSQIVNDFQKGDIAEGYSVSREKKESFPLTVTSAQKNPTAFYLCASSRVGDRITDTQYFGPGTRLTVL.

The chain links TRBV13 to TRBJ1-1, with a tentative D call TRBD1 (6 bases). Germline V gene sequence: CDR1 PRHDT, CDR2 FYEKMQ (reference sequence). The V end was cut by 4 bases, the J end by 0 bases, with 12 bases between. The CDR3 is 15 residues long. For the CDR3, the DNA is TGTGCCAGCAGCTACCGGGGGCCACTGAACACTGAAGCTTTCTTT. This encodes CASSYRGPLNTEAFF.

Notes on this clonotype: A much larger clone differs from this one at a single base, so this may be a read error. J is TRBJ2-1 and V is TRBV7-9; TRBD1 aligns across 7 bases. CDR3 length equals 15 residues. Germline CDR1 SEHNR, CDR2 FQNEAQ (reference sequence). V trimming: 4 bases; J trimming: 4 bases; junction bases outside the gene matches: 7. In DNA, the CDR3 is TGTGCCAGCAGCTCCCTGGACAGGTTGTACAATGAGCAGTTCTTC. It encodes CASSSLDRLYNEQFF.

About this clonotype itself: A much more abundant neighbour one base away suggests this may be a read error. This CDR3 is missing its conserved last phenylalanine or tryptophan, likely due to a read error. The gene calls are TRBV5-8 and TRBJ2-7; no firm D call. V was clipped by 4 bases and J by 3 bases, with 17 bases between them. The germline CDR1 and CDR2 sequences are SGHTS and YDEGEE. The CDR3 extends over 15 amino acids. The CDR3 reads CASSTPSYLGYEQYL. Written as DNA, the CDR3 is TGTGCCAGCAGCACCCCCTCCTATTTAGGCTACGAGCAGTACCTC.

The sample holds a few counts of this clonotype. This chain uses TRBV12-3 or TRBV12-4 with TRBJ2-4; D might be TRBD2 (7 bases). The CDR3 contains 14 residues. The ends were cut back, 5 bases at V and 10 bases at J, with 18 bases in the middle. CDR3 in amino acids: CASSRLGGLFIQYF. The DNA for the CDR3 is TGTGCCAGCAGTCGCCTGGGGGGGCTATTTATTCAGTACTTC.

This clonotype was observed a handful of times. A much larger clone sits a single nucleotide away, making a read error possible. This chain joins TRBV20-1 and TRBJ2-7; TRBD1 agrees at 9 bases. V shed 6 bases and J 9 bases; nucleotides not matched to a gene: 12. The CDR3 is 13 residues long. The germline gives CDR1 DFQATT, CDR2 SNEGSKA (reference sequence). CDR3 DNA sequence: TGCAGTGCGGAACCCGGGACAGGGAACGCGCAGTACTTC. It is translated as CSAEPGTGNAQYF.

The V call is TRBV4-2, the J call TRBJ2-3; D possibly corresponds to TRBD2 (6 bases). The CDR3 is made up of 13 amino acids. Trimming cost V 8 bases and J 2 bases, with 11 bases left between them. From germline, CDR1 is LGHNA and CDR2 YNFKEQ. CDR3 loop: CASGEVFTDTQYF. The CDR3 DNA reads as TGTGCCAGCGGGGAGGTCTTCACAGATACGCAGTATTTT.

The CDR3 sequence is CSAHRQGETDTQYF. In DNA, the CDR3 is TGCAGTGCCCATCGACAGGGGGAAACAGATACGCAGTATTTT. The chain recombines TRBV20-1 with TRBJ2-3, with 9 positions matching TRBD1. Germline V gives CDR1 DFQATT, CDR2 SNEGSKA (reference sequence). The CDR3 covers 14 residues. V was pared by 6 bases and J by 3 bases, with 7 bases of the junction left unmatched.

A note on this clonotype: Given a much more abundant clone one base away, this may be a read error. The V call is TRBV6-4, the J call TRBJ1-3; D is ambiguous. Germline loops: CDR1 MRHNA, CDR2 SNTAGT. The CDR3 runs 18 residues. In nucleotides, the CDR3 is TGTGCCAGCAGTGACGGCAGCCACCTAGGACTCTCTGGAAACGCCATATATTTT. It translates to CASSDGSHLGLSGNAIYF.

This clonotype was detected ten times or more. CDR3 nucleotides: TGTGCCACTACGAGAGCCGACAGAAAGGGCTACACCTTC. This encodes CATTRADRKGYTF. The chain links TRBV5-8 to TRBJ1-2, with D tentatively TRBD1 (5 bases). Trimming took 9 bases from V and 8 from J, leaving 20 bases between them. The CDR3 sequence is 13 residues long. The germline gives CDR1 SGHTS, CDR2 YDEGEE. The full variable domain, rest sourced from reference TRBV5-8 and TRBJ1-2, is EAGVTQSPTHLIKTRGQQATLRCSPISGHTSVYWYQQALGLGLQFLLWYDEGEERNRGNFPPRFSGRQFPNYSSELNVNALELEDSALYLCATTRADRKGYTFGSGTRLTVV.

In this sample, this clonotype turned up many times. The chain combines TRBV5-8 with TRBJ2-3; 7 nucleotides match TRBD2. Germline-derived CDR1 and CDR2 are SGHTS and YDEGEE. CDR3 size: 18 residues. V gave up 4 bases and J gave up 2 bases; unmatched junction bases: 16. The CDR3 DNA sequence: TGTGCCAGCAGCCGACGGCTTGAAGGAGCGGGACCCACAGATACGCAGTATTTT. This gives the protein CASSRRLEGAGPTDTQYF.

For this clonotype: Its ends do not fully match the called genes, so a read error is possible. The V call is TRBV13, the J call TRBJ1-4; D not certain. The CDR3 totals 13 residues. Looked up from germline, CDR1 is PRHDT and CDR2 is FYEKMQ (reference sequence). The CDR3 nucleotides read TGTGCCAGCAGCTTTGCAACTAATGGAAAACTGTTTTTT. Its translation is CASSFATNGKLFF.

This clonotype was found many times. CDR3 in DNA: TGTGCCAGCTCAGCTTCGCGCAGGGAGCAGTTCTTC. It translates to CASSASRREQFF. The V gene is TRBV7-6, the J gene TRBJ2-1, with D uncertain. Per the germline V gene, CDR1 is SGHVS and CDR2 is FNYEAQ. The CDR3 has 12 residues. Between the trimmed V and J ends, which lost 8 bases and 10 bases, there was a span of 15 bases.

This clonotype was seen repeatedly, ten times or more. V is TRBV4-1 and J is TRBJ2-1; D assignment may be TRBD1 or TRBD2 (5 bases each). V lost 1 base to trimming and J lost 8 bases, with 15 bases between them. Per germline, CDR1 MGHRA and CDR2 YSYEKL. This CDR3 has 15 amino acids. This CDR3 reads CASSQGHQGRDEQFF. The CDR3 coding sequence is TGCGCCAGCAGCCAAGGCCACCAGGGACGGGATGAGCAGTTCTTC.